The clone carrying this T cell receptor (beta chain) was counted at least ten times. This CDR3 is 14 amino acids long. Germline-derived CDR1 and CDR2 are SGHDN and FVKESK. The ends were cut back, 8 bases at V and 5 bases at J, with 17 bases in the middle. Time point denoted: newly diagnosed GD, antithyroid drugs for less than 3 months. From PBMCs, RNA was extracted and then used to make the TCR library. It was an endocrinology department in Xi'an, China, that provided the patients. Researchers made TCR beta libraries by using iRepertoire HTBI primers and running Arm-PCR on CDR3 regions. TCRdb itself ran the multiplex PCR reads through MiXCR, one entry per CDR3 protein. Found here are 350,000 to 550,000 distinct CDR3 sequences, roughly 17% of them singletons; the top ten hold 20% to 25%. The data belong to a study of regulatory T cells in long-lasting Graves disease. The sample was also linked to a second study, of T cells in Graves' hyperthyroidism and ophthalmopathy. This second study says: Clinical symptoms, serum thyroxine and TRAb, thyroid ultrasound and orbital computed tomography together formed the diagnostic basis.

This TCR came from a woman between 18 and 30 years old with Graves disease. Here the sequenced sample was peripheral blood mononuclear cells (PBMCs), taken at new diagnosis, from a patient treated with antithyroid drugs. This chain links TRBV14 with TRBJ2-3; D remains ambiguous. The CDR3 loop reads CASVGSGLGDTQYF. The CDR3 DNA sequence: TGTGCCAGCGTTGGATCTGGTTTGGGAGATACGCAGTATTTT.